This T cell receptor (beta chain) was obtained from a study of blood T cell repertoires in COVID-19. Study in general: COVID-19 samples from acute and convalescent phases originated in the United States, Italy and Spain. T cells, B-cell-depleted T cells, or PBMCs provided the cDNA or gDNA that served as material.

Trimming pared 0 bases from V and 0 bases from J, leaving 11 bases between. This CDR3 is 17 amino acids long. From germline, CDR1 is LGHNA and CDR2 YSLEER. This clone was recorded only once. As originally analysed: Nucleated cell counts were estimated from reference gene primer amplification. Sequencing used immunoSEQ multiplex PCR; TCRdb keeps in-frame clones, though not all of them. V and J calls plus clone size are reproduced from that table; the DNA served to infer D and trimming. The sample lists approximately 130,000 clones, about 83% seen once, with more than 2% in the top ten. This sequence originates from a woman between 45 and 65 years old with acute or convalescent COVID-19. The chain carries TRBV4-3 and TRBJ2-2; D may be TRBD2 (6 bases). Sequenced: peripheral blood. The CDR3 coding sequence is TGCGCCAGCAGCCAAGAGGGAGGACACACGAACACCGGGGAGCTGTTTTTT. It yields the protein CASSQEGGHTNTGELFF.